This T cell receptor (beta chain) derives from a study of T cell repertoires in cytomegalovirus infection. This clonotype showed up just a few times. V lost 3 bases, J lost 5 bases, and 3 bases stayed unmatched. This CDR3 spans 14 amino acids. Each CDR3 protein gets one entry after TCRdb re-called the reads with MiXCR. The table shows approximately 200,000 distinct CDR3 sequences, with roughly 27% occurring only once. The clonotype comes from a human donor in good health (CMV status not recorded). Some clones in this sample may be carry-over from other donors' samples. Sequenced input: PBMCs. The chain is built from TRBV12-3 or TRBV12-4 and TRBJ2-5, with 10 nucleotides matching TRBD1. In nucleotides, the CDR3 is TGTGCCAGCAGTTTCTGGACAGGGGGGGAGACCCAGTACTTC. It is translated as CASSFWTGGETQYF.